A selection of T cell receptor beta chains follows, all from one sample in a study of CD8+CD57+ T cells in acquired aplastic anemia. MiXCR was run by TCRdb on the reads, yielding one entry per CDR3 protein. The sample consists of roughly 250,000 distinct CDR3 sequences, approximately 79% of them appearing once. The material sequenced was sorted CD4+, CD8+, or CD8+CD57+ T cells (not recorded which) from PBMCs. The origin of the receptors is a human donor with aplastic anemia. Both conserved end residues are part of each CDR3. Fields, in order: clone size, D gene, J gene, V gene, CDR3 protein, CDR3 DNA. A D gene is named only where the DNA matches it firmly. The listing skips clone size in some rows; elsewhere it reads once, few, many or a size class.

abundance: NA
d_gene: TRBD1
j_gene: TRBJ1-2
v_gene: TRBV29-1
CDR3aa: CSVEEGDSYGYTF
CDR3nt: TGCAGCGTTGAAGAGGGGGACAGCTATGGCTACACCTTC

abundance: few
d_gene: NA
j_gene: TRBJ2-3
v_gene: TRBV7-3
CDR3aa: CASSLLGSTDTQYF
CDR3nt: TGTGCCAGCAGCTTACTGGGGAGCACAGATACGCAGTATTTT

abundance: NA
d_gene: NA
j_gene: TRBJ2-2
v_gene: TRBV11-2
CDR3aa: CASSLDPTGELFF
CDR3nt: TGTGCCAGCAGCTTAGATCCCACCGGGGAGCTGTTTTTT

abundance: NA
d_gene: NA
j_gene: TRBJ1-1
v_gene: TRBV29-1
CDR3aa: CSVSPRMNTEAFF
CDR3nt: TGCAGCGTTTCCCCCAGGATGAACACTGAAGCTTTCTTT

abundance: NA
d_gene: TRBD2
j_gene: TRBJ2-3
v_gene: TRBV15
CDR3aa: CASSDGGDQEQYF
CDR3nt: TGTGCCAGCAGCGATGGGGGGGACCAAGAGCAGTATTTT

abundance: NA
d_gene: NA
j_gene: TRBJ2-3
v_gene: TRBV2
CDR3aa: CASSEAHADTHTQYF
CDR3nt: TGTGCCAGCAGTGAGGCACATGCCGACACACATACGCAGTATTTT

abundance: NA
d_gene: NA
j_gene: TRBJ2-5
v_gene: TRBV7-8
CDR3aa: CATSMGSGQDTQYF
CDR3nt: TGTGCCACCAGCATGGGCAGCGGGCAAGACACCCAGTACTTC

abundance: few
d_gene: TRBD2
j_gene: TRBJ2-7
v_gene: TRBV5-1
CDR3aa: CASRLAGEGEQYF
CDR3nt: TGCGCCAGCAGGCTAGCGGGAGAGGGTGAGCAGTACTTC

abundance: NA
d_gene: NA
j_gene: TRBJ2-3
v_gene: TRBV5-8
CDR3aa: CASSFRGADTQYF
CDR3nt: TGTGCCAGCAGCTTTAGGGGCGCAGATACGCAGTATTTT

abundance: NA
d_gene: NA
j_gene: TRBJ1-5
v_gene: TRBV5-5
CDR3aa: CASSVGDSNQPQHF
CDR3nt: TGTGCCAGCAGCGTGGGGGATAGCAATCAGCCCCAGCATTTT

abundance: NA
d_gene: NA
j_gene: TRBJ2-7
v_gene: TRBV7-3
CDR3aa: CASSRGVVYEQYF
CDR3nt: TGTGCCAGCAGCCGCGGGGTAGTCTACGAGCAGTACTTC

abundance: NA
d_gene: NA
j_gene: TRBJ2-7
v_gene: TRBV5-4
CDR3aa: CASSLSGQDYEQYF
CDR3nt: TGTGCCAGCAGCTTGTCAGGCCAGGACTACGAGCAGTACTTC

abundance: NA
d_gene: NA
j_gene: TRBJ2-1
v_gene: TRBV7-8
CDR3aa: CASSLSWSQVLRAEFF
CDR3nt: TGTGCCAGCAGCTTATCTTGGAGCCAGGTCCTACGAGCAGAGTTCTTC

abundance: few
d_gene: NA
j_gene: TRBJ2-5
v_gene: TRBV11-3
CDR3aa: CASSSGRTWGETQYF
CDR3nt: TGTGCCAGCAGTTCGGGGAGGACTTGGGGAGAGACCCAGTACTTC

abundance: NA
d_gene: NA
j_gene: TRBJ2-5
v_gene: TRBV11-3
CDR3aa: CASSSRTGEETQYF
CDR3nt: TGTGCCAGCAGCTCCCGGACTGGCGAAGAGACCCAGTACTTC

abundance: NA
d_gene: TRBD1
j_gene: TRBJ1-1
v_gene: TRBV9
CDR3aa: CASSGGQGNTEAAFF
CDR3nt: TGTGCCAGCAGCGGGGGACAGGGGAACACTGAAGCTGCTTTCTTT

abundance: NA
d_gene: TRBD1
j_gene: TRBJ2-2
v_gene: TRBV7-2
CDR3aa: CASSLTGGADYF
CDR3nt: TGTGCCAGCAGCTTGACAGGGGGCGCCGACTATTTT

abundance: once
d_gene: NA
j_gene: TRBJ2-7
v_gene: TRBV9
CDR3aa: CASSVGSDTPDFSYEQYF
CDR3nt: TGTGCCAGCAGCGTAGGGTCAGATACGCCAGATTTTTCCTACGAGCAGTACTTC

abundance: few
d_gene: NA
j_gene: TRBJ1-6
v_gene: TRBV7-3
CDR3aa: CASSVVVTSSTSGHF
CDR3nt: NA

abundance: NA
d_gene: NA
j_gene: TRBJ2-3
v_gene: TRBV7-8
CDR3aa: CASRFGGRAATHF
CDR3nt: TGTGCCAGCAGGTTCGGGGGCAGAGCCGCGACGCATTTT

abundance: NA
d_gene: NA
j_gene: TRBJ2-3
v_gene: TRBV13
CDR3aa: CASSLGGTTNAKHF
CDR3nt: TGTGCCAGCAGCTTAGGCGGGACAACCAATGCAAAACATTTT

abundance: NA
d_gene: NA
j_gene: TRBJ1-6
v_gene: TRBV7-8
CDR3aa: CASSFGAGGTALSLHF
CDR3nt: TGTGCCAGCAGCTTTGGTGCAGGCGGCACAGCCCTTTCCCTCCACTTT

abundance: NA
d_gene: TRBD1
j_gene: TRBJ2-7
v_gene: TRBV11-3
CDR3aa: CASSLDLTGIHEQYF
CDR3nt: TGTGCCAGCAGCTTAGATCTGACAGGGATCCACGAGCAGTACTTC

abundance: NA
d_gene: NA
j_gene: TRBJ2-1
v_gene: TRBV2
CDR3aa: CASGGGGTNEQFF
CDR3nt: TGTGCCAGCGGGGGGGGGGGGACAAATGAGCAGTTCTTC

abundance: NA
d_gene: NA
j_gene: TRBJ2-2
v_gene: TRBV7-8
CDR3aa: CASSFVGGELFF
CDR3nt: TGTGCCAGCAGTTTCGTGGGCGGGGAGCTGTTTTTT

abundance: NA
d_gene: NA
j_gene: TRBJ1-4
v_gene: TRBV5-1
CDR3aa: CASSFSEHVGGEKLVF
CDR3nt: TGCGCCAGCAGCTTCTCCGAACACGTTGGGGGTGAAAAACTGGTTTTT

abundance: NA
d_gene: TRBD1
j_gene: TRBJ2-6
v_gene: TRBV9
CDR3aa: CASSEGGTGVKTYF
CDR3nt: TGTGCCAGCAGCGAAGGGGGGACAGGGGTGAAGACTTACTTC

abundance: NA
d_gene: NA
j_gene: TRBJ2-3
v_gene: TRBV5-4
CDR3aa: CASSFTSNRVNSTDTQYF
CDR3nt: TGTGCCAGCAGCTTTACTAGCAACAGGGTGAACAGCACAGATACGCAGTATTTT

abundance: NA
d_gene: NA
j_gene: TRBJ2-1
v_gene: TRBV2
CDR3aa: CASSDGGLETQFF
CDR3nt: TGTGCCAGCAGTGATGGGGGGCTAGAGACGCAGTTCTTC

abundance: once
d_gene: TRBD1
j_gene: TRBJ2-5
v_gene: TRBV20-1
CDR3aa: CSATELGTATQYF
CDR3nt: TGCAGTGCTACAGAACTCGGGACAGCGACCCAGTACTTC

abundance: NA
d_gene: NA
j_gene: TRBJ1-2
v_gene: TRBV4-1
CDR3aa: CASSQEVVGRYSGNTF
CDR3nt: TGCGCCAGCAGCCAAGAAGTAGTTGGAAGGTACTCTGGAAACACCTTC

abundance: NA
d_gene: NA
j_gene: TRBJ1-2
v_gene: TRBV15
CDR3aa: CASSWGRGQDYHYTF
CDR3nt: TGTGCCAGCAGCTGGGGTAGAGGGCAAGACTACCACTACACCTTC

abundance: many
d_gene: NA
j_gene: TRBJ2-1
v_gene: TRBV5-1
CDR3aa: CASSDYSINTSDEQFF
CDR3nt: TGCGCCAGCAGCGATTACAGCATCAACACGAGCGATGAGCAGTTCTTC

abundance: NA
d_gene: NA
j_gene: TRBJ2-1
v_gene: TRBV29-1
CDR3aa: CSVTVGDSSYNDYSF
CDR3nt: TGCAGCGTTACCGTCGGGGATAGCTCGTACAATGACTACTCCTTC

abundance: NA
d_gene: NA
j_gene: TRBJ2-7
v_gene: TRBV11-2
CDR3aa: CASSLGLDTTQQYF
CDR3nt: TGTGCCAGCAGCTTAGGACTCGATACAACGCAGCAGTACTTC

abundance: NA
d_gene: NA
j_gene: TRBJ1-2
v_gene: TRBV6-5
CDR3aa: CASSYGAGLRANYGYTF
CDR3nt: TGTGCCAGCAGTTACGGTGCAGGGCTTCGAGCTAACTATGGCTACACCTTC

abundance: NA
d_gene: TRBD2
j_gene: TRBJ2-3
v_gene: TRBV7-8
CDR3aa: CASSIAGGLARQDTQYF
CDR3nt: TGTGCCAGCAGCATAGCGGGAGGGCTCGCTAGGCAGGATACGCAGTATTTT

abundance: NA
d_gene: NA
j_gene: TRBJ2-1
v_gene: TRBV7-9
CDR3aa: CASSFTRGTYIEQFF
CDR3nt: TGTGCCAGCAGCTTTACACGCGGGACCTACATTGAGCAGTTCTTC

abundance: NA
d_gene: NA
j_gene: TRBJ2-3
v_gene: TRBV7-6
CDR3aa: CASSLAHGTEEKHF
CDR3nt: TGTGCCAGCAGCTTAGCCCACGGGACCGAAGAGAAGCATTTT

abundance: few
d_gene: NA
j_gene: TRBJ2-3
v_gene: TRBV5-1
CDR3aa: CASSLAGSSYTQYF
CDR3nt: TGCGCCAGCAGCTTGGCTGGCAGCTCCTATACGCAGTATTTT

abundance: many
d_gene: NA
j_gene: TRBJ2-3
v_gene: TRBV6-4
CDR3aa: CATSGRDTDTQYF
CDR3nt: TGTGCCACCTCTGGGCGGGACACAGATACGCAGTATTTT

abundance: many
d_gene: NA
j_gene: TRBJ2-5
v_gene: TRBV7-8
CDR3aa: CASSLGGGQETQYF
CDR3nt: TGTGCCAGCAGCTTGGGGGGCGGGCAAGAGACCCAGTACTTC

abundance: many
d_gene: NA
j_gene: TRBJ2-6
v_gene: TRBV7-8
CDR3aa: CASSLAGGPDTQYVLTF
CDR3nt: TGTGCCAGCAGCTTAGCGGGAGGTCCCGATACGCAGTATGTCCTGACTTTC

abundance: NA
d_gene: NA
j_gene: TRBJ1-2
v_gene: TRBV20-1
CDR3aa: CSASGGGNYGYTF
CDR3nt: TGCAGTGCTAGCGGGGGCGGGAACTATGGCTACACCTTC